The T cell receptor (beta chain) under discussion was sequenced for a study of CD8+ T cells in alopecia areata. Regarding the study as a whole: Normal scalp showed lower clonality than lesional scalp, especially alopecia totalis/universalis.

Reverse transcribed after extraction, RNA yielded cDNA as the sequencing template. The protocol was immunoSEQ multiplex PCR, while the TCRdb copy is restricted to in-frame clones and leaves out a portion. The profile covers roughly 120,000 clones, with roughly 68% appearing a single time and 2.5% to 3.5% taken by the ten largest. This clone has only a few counts. Its antigen is unknown. Germline-derived CDR1 and CDR2 are GTSNPN and SVGIG (reference sequence). This CDR3 has 15 residues. The V gene end was trimmed by 1 base and the J gene end by 1 base; junction bases not matched to a gene: 6. This chain connects TRBV30 to TRBJ2-5; TRBD2 matches 7 bases. The TCR sequence derives from a human donor in good health. The specimen sequenced was CD4+ T cells sorted from blood. The CDR3 here is CAWSGLRGVQETQYF. The CDR3, as DNA: TGTGCCTGGAGTGGGCTTCGGGGGGTCCAAGAGACCCAGTACTTC.